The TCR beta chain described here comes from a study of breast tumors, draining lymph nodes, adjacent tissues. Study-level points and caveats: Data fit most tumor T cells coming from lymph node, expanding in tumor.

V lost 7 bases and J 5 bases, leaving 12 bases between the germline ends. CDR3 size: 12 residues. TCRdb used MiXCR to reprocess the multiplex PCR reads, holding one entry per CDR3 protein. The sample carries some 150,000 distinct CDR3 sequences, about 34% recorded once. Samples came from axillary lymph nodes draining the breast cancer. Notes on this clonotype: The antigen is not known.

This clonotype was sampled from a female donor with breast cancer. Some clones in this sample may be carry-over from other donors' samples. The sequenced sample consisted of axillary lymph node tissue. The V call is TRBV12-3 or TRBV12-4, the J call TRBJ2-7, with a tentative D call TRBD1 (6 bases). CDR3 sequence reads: CASTLWGHEQYF. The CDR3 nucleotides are TGTGCCAGCACCTTGTGGGGGCACGAGCAGTACTTC.